A selection of T cell receptor beta chains follows, all from one sample in a study of fetal regulatory T cell absence and autoimmunity. Profiling relied on immunoSEQ multiplex PCR, and the TCRdb table lists in-frame clones only, not all of them. The data contain more than 85,000 clones, roughly 70% of them seen just once; the ten biggest clones take up about 2.1%. Input material: pancreas tissue. These receptors were obtained from a male donor with IPEX syndrome. Each CDR3 is given with its conserved first and last residue. The D gene is left open where the match is weak. Clone size appears in some rows only: once, few, many, or a class for an expanded clone.

>TRBV11-2|TRBJ1-4|NA|once
TGTGCCAGCAGCTCGAACCCAGGGTCAACTAATGAAAAACTGTTTTTT
CASSSNPGSTNEKLFF
>TRBV7-2|TRBJ1-2|NA|few
TGTGCCAGCAGCCGGGGGGTCAACTATGGCTACACCTTC
CASSRGVNYGYTF
>TRBV4-1|TRBJ1-2|NA|NA
TGCGCCAGCAGCCAAGAGGACCGGACTGTCTATGGCTACACCTTC
CASSQEDRTVYGYTF
>TRBV2|TRBJ1-5|TRBD1|NA
TGTGCCAGCAAGACTTACAGGGGTGGGGTTCAGCCCCAGCATTTT
CASKTYRGGVQPQHF
>TRBV2|TRBJ2-1|NA|NA
TGTGCCAGCACTCCCAATGAGCAGTTCTTC
CASTPNEQFF
>TRBV7-9|TRBJ2-7|NA|NA
TGTGCCAGCAGCTTGCCCGGTAAAGCTTACGAGCAGTACTTC
CASSLPGKAYEQYF
>TRBV7-9|TRBJ1-3|NA|NA
TGTGCCAGCAGCTTTGGGCAGTCTGGAAACACCATATATTTT
CASSFGQSGNTIYF
>TRBV4-1|TRBJ2-3|NA|once
TGCGCCAGCAGCCAGACGTCGGATACGCAGTATTTT
CASSQTSDTQYF
>TRBV25-1|TRBJ1-2|NA|NA
TGTGCCAGCAGCCAGGGGTACTATGGCTACACCTTC
CASSQGYYGYTF
>TRBV11-2|TRBJ1-1|NA|NA
TGTGCCAGCAGCTTTCGAGCAGGTCAGAACACTGAAGCTTTCTTT
CASSFRAGQNTEAFF
>TRBV5-4|TRBJ2-7|NA|NA
TGTGCCAGCAGCTTGGGGGCCGGGGACGGGTACGAGCAGTACTTC
CASSLGAGDGYEQYF
>TRBV6-5|TRBJ2-7|TRBD1|NA
TGTGCCAGCAGTTACACCTTGGACAGGGACGAGCAGTACTTC
CASSYTLDRDEQYF
>TRBV11-2|TRBJ2-3|TRBD2|NA
TGTGCCAGCAGCCTCGGACTAGCGGGGGGCACAGATACGCAGTATTTT
CASSLGLAGGTDTQYF
>TRBV4-3|TRBJ1-2|NA|NA
TGCGCCAGCAGCCCTCTTCCCGTGGGCAATGGCTACACCTTC
CASSPLPVGNGYTF
>TRBV23-1|TRBJ1-2|TRBD1|NA
TGCGCCAGCAGTCAGACAGGGCACTATGGCTACACCTTC
CASSQTGHYGYTF
>TRBV7-2|TRBJ2-1|TRBD2|NA
TGTGCCAGCAGTTACGGACTAGCGGGGTACAATGAGCAGTTCTTC
CASSYGLAGYNEQFF
>TRBV13|TRBJ2-5|TRBD2|NA
TGTGCCAGCAGCTCAAGGACTAGCGGGGCCCAAGAGACCCAGTACTTC
CASSSRTSGAQETQYF
>TRBV11-2|TRBJ2-2|TRBD2|NA
TGTGCCAGCAGCTTAGGCCCTAGCGGGGCGAACACCGGGGAGCTGTTTTTT
CASSLGPSGANTGELFF
>TRBV27|TRBJ2-6|TRBD2|NA
TGTGCCAGCAGTTTAGCGGGGGGAAGCTCTGGGGCCAACGTCCTGACTTTC
CASSLAGGSSGANVLTF
>TRBV12-2|TRBJ2-7|NA|NA
TGTGCAAGTCGCTACACGGGACCCTATAGGTCCTACGAGCAGTACTTC
CASRYTGPYRSYEQYF
>TRBV6-1|TRBJ2-5|NA|NA
TGTGCCAGCAGTGAAGGGGTTGGGGAAGCCCAGTACTTC
CASSEGVGEAQYF
>TRBV9|TRBJ1-4|TRBD1|NA
TGTGCCAGCAGCACCCCCACAGGGGGGGCGACTAATGAAAAACTGTTTTTT
CASSTPTGGATNEKLFF
>TRBV13|TRBJ2-2|TRBD2|NA
TGTGCCAGCAGCTCGGGACTAGCGGGGGGCACCGGGGAGCTGTTTTTT
CASSSGLAGGTGELFF
>TRBV7-9|TRBJ1-5|NA|NA
TGTGCCAGCAGCTTAGAGAATCAGCCCCAGCATTTT
CASSLENQPQHF
>TRBV30|TRBJ1-4|NA|NA
TGTGCCTGGAGTCGGACAGTTGAAAAACTGTTTTTT
CAWSRTVEKLFF
>TRBV5-4|TRBJ2-7|TRBD2|NA
TGTGCCAGCAGACGGGAGGGCCTGTCCTACGAGCAGTACTTC
CASRREGLSYEQYF
>TRBV25-1|TRBJ2-1|TRBD2|NA
TGTGCCAGCAGTGAATGGGGTAGCGGGGGGTACAATGAGCAGTTCTTC
CASSEWGSGGYNEQFF
>TRBV6-1|TRBJ2-5|NA|NA
TGTGCCAGCAGTGCCCGAACGAGGCAGCCGGGGGAGACCCAGTACTTC
CASSARTRQPGETQYF
>TRBV5-6|TRBJ2-7|NA|NA
TGTGCCAGCAGTCAGGGACGTACCTACGAGCAGTACTTC
CASSQGRTYEQYF
>TRBV11-2|TRBJ2-1|NA|NA
TGTGCCAGTGCGGACTTGGTCTCCTACAATGAGCAGTTCTTC
CASADLVSYNEQFF
>TRBV4-1|TRBJ1-2|TRBD1|NA
TGCGCCAGCAGCCAAGATGGGGGACAGGTGAATAGCTATGGCTACACCTTC
CASSQDGGQVNSYGYTF
>TRBV5-6|TRBJ1-3|NA|NA
TGTGCCAGCAGCCCGACAAGGCAGGGAAACACCATATATTTT
CASSPTRQGNTIYF
>TRBV13|TRBJ2-5|NA|NA
TGTGCCAGCAGCCCGGACAAATTCCAAGAGACCCAGTACTTC
CASSPDKFQETQYF
>TRBV4-2|TRBJ1-1|TRBD1|once
TGTGCCAGCAGCCCGGAACAGGGGCCTACAAACACTGAAGCTTTCTTT
CASSPEQGPTNTEAFF
>TRBV4-3|TRBJ2-7|NA|NA
TGCGCCAGCAGCCAAGAAAAACTGAGCTACGAGCAGTACTTC
CASSQEKLSYEQYF
>TRBV6-6|TRBJ1-2|TRBD1|NA
TGTGCCAGCAGTTACTCTGTGACAGGGTATGGCTACACCTTC
CASSYSVTGYGYTF
>TRBV18|TRBJ1-6|NA|NA
TGTGCCAGCTCCCCGAGAGGGTGGAAGGATAATTCACCCCTCCACTTT
CASSPRGWKDNSPLHF
>TRBV5-4|TRBJ1-1|TRBD1|NA
TGTGCCAGCAGCTTGTCCCGGGACAGGGGCACTGAAGCTTTCTTT
CASSLSRDRGTEAFF
>TRBV15|TRBJ2-7|TRBD2|few
TGTGCCACCAGCAGGCCGGGACTAGCGGGGGGCGAGCAGTACTTC
CATSRPGLAGGEQYF
>TRBV14|TRBJ1-2|NA|NA
TGTGCCAGCAGCCAAGTAAAAGGGGGCTATGGCTACACCTTC
CASSQVKGGYGYTF
>TRBV6-6|TRBJ1-2|TRBD1|NA
TGTGCCAGCTCCCGGGACAGGGCTATGATGGGCTACACCTTC
CASSRDRAMMGYTF
>TRBV9|TRBJ1-1|NA|NA
TGTGCCAGCAGCGTAAAGGACGGGAACACTGAAGCTTTCTTT
CASSVKDGNTEAFF
>TRBV10-3|TRBJ2-3|TRBD2|once
TGTGCCATCAGCCTAGCGGGGGGCCCCGATACGCAGTATTTT
CAISLAGGPDTQYF
>TRBV7-9|TRBJ1-2|NA|many
TGTGCCAGCAGCTTAGAGGGCTATGGCTACACCTTC
CASSLEGYGYTF
>TRBV10-2|TRBJ2-2|NA|few
TGCGCCAGCAGTGAGTCGAACACCGGGGAGCTGTTTTTT
CASSESNTGELFF
>TRBV2|TRBJ2-5|NA|NA
TGTGCCAGCAGCATGTGGAGGGGGCGGGTAGAGACCCAGTACTTC
CASSMWRGRVETQYF